Listed here is a single TCR beta chain. This entry is derived from a study of low-dose radiotherapy and immunotherapy resistance in tumors. CDR3 length: 14 residues. J was trimmed by 1 base and V by 4 bases; bases with no gene match: 5. Germline CDR1 DFQATT, CDR2 SNEGSKA (reference sequence). Covering alpha and beta chains, TRAV- and TRBV-specific primers were used for the first-strand cDNA. A constant-region primer paired with the V-primer adapter amplified TCRs over approximately 19 PCR cycles. TCRdb re-analysed the reads in MiXCR, keeping a single row per CDR3 protein. The table has 13,000 or so distinct CDR3 sequences, approximately 70% seen once; the top ten hold over 4.5%.

The sequence was collected from a human donor with advanced metastatic prostate, ovarian, gallbladder or colorectal cancer (not recorded which). This table probably holds off-target reads from a library built for another chain. The J gene is TRBJ2-3, the V gene TRBV20-1; 7 bases agree with TRBD1. The CDR3 DNA reads TGCAGTGCTATCCGAGGGGGCGGCACAGATACGCAGTATTTT. It yields the protein CSAIRGGGTDTQYF.